The clone carrying this T cell receptor (beta chain) was detected ten times or more. The antigen is undetermined. The sample is drawn from a study of neurological immune-mediated disorders. The unsorted libraries were generated from a total of 2 million PBMCs, which had been stored in RNAlater at -80 C. Points from the study as a whole: Across subjects, expanded clones had no CDR3 amino acid sequences in common, pointing to private repertoires in all groups.

This CDR3 region has 16 residues. V dropped 6 bases and J dropped 4; count of bases not matched to a gene: 8. MiXCR was run by TCRdb on the 5' RACE reads, yielding one entry per CDR3 protein. The sample lists about 50,000 distinct CDR3 sequences, 10% occurring once. The receptor comes from an older man with HTLV-1-associated myelopathy (HAM/TSP). The specimen sequenced was PBMCs. The chain couples TRBV12-3 or TRBV12-4 to TRBJ2-2; 10 bases map to TRBD1. The CDR3 sequence: CASRLDRGRGTGELFF. Here the CDR3 DNA reads TGTGCCAGCAGACTCGACAGGGGGCGAGGCACCGGGGAGCTGTTTTTT.